One sample yielded the 30 T cell receptor beta chains listed below, sequenced in a study of shared clonotypes between healthy human individuals. Generated by immunoSEQ multiplex PCR, the TCRdb table keeps only in-frame clones and is missing some. Altogether about 800,000 clones are present, 90% to 98% being singletons, with the ten largest covering about 0.22%. CD8 cells regarded as naive lacked CD45RO, were positively chosen for CCR7, and omitted terminally differentiated effector memory CD45RA+ cells. The sequenced sample was naive CD8+ T cells sorted from blood. All receptors derive from a man younger than 45 in good health.

The rearrangement uses TRBV7-9 and TRBJ2-7, with TRBD2 identical over 16 bases. V shed 5 bases, J shed 3 bases, and the junction held 4 bases outside the gene matches. The V gene's germline CDR1 is SEHNR and CDR2 FQNEAQ (reference sequence). The CDR3 length is 16 residues. The DNA of the CDR3 is TGTGCCAGCAGCGGGACTAGCGGGAGGGAAAGCTACGAGCAGTACTTC. It translates to CASSGTSGRESYEQYF.

The CDR3 here is CASSPTGTSGRYEQYF. In nucleotides, the CDR3 is TGTGCCAGCAGTCCAACCGGGACTAGCGGGAGATACGAGCAGTACTTC. The chain uses TRBV27 and TRBJ2-7; 14 nucleotides align to TRBD2. The V segment lost 5 bases and the J segment 4 bases; nucleotides outside the gene matches: 7. Germline V lookup: CDR1 MNHEY, CDR2 SMNVEV (reference sequence). CDR3 length equals 16 residues.

The chain has TRBV18 and TRBJ2-5, with 9 bases matching TRBD2. Trimming removed 3 bases from V and 1 base from J; junction bases left unmatched: 12. Germline V gene data show CDR1 as KGHSH and CDR2 as LQKENI. The CDR3 is made up of 18 amino acids. In DNA form, the CDR3 reads TGTGCCAGCTCACCCCGACTAGCGGAGAGGGGGGCCCAAGAGACCCAGTACTTC. This encodes CASSPRLAERGAQETQYF.

In regard to this clone: Within the sample, other DNA sequences also encode this same CDR3. V is TRBV4-3 and J is TRBJ2-7; D gene uncertain. CDR1 and CDR2 from the germline V gene are LGHNA and YSLEER. The length of the CDR3 is 13 residues. V was trimmed by 1 base and J by 3 bases, leaving 7 bases between them. The CDR3 DNA follows: TGCGCCAGCAGCCAAGTAGTGGGCTACGAGCAGTACTTC. Amino acids: CASSQVVGYEQYF.

V gene TRBV5-4 combines with J gene TRBJ2-3; possibly TRBD2 for D (6 bases). Germline-derived CDR1 and CDR2 are SGHNT and YYREEE (reference sequence). The V gene lost 0 bases and the J gene lost 0 bases, with 14 bases spanning the gap. CDR3 length: 17 amino acids. DNA for the CDR3: TGTGCCAGCAGCTTGGCGGTAGCGGAGCAGAGCACAGATACGCAGTATTTT. This translates into CASSLAVAEQSTDTQYF.

The rearrangement uses TRBV11-2 and TRBJ2-1; 13 bases line up with TRBD2. Germline V gene data show CDR1 as SGHAT and CDR2 as FQNNGV. The CDR3 length is 16 residues. V trimming: 5 bases; J trimming: 9 bases; junction bases outside the gene matches: 10. DNA for the CDR3: TGTGCCAGCAGCCTCTGGACTAGCGGGAGTAGTGGTGAGCAGTTCTTC. This codes for CASSLWTSGSSGEQFF. Supplemented by reference TRBV11-2 and TRBJ2-1, the full variable domain reads EAGVAQSPRYKIIEKRQSVAFWCNPISGHATLYWYQQILGQGPKLLIQFQNNGVVDDSQLPKDRFSAERLKGVDSTLKIQPAKLEDSAVYLCASSLWTSGSSGEQFFGPGTRLTVL.

This chain joins TRBV6-5 and TRBJ2-7, with TRBD1 matching over 9 bases. Germline CDR1 is MNHEY and CDR2 is SVGAGI. V was clipped by 6 bases and J by 9 bases; unmatched bases: 12. This CDR3 comprises 14 residues. The CDR3 loop is CASSPGTGSLVQYF. The CDR3 region has the DNA TGTGCCAGCAGCCCCGGGACAGGGTCCCTAGTGCAGTACTTC.

The chain recombines TRBV5-6 with TRBJ1-2; the match to TRBD1 covers 7 bases. After removal of 4 bases from V and 8 bases from J, the junction contained 14 bases not matched to a gene. This CDR3 is 15 amino acids long. Germline CDR1 and CDR2: SGHDT and YYEEEE. In DNA, the CDR3 is TGTGCCAGCAGCATTGGGGGATTGACAGGGAAGGGCTACACCTTC. This codes for CASSIGGLTGKGYTF.

V is TRBV9 and J is TRBJ2-7; 8 bases map to TRBD2. The V and J ends lost 1 base and 3 bases, in that order; junction bases with no gene match: 6. The CDR3 is 15 residues long. Germline V gene lookup returns CDR1 SGDLS and CDR2 YYNGEE. The CDR3 sequence is CASSVSGLGDYEQYF. The CDR3 coding sequence is TGTGCCAGCAGCGTATCGGGACTAGGGGACTACGAGCAGTACTTC. Using reference TRBV9 and TRBJ2-7 for the parts outside the CDR3, the full variable domain is DSGVTQTPKHLITATGQRVTLRCSPRSGDLSVYWYQQSLDQGLQFLIQYYNGEERAKGNILERFSAQQFPDLHSELNLSSLELGDSALYFCASSVSGLGDYEQYFGPGTRLTVT.

The rearrangement uses TRBV4-1 and TRBJ2-3, with D perhaps TRBD2 (5 bases). Germline CDR1 and CDR2: MGHRA and YSYEKL. V was cut by 1 base and J by 4 bases, with 18 bases left in between. This CDR3 has 17 amino acids. CDR3 DNA: TGCGCCAGCAGCCAAGCGGGGTTATGGGAATGGGCAGATACGCAGTATTTT. It encodes CASSQAGLWEWADTQYF.

The J gene is TRBJ2-3, the V gene TRBV5-1, with D possibly being TRBD1 (7 bases). Looked up from germline, CDR1 is SGHRS and CDR2 is YFSETQ. V was shortened by 4 bases and J by 1 base, with 19 bases between the two germline ends. The CDR3 loop spans 17 amino acids. The CDR3 sequence: CASSPQGGGEGTDTQYF. The DNA for the CDR3 is TGCGCCAGCAGCCCCCAGGGGGGCGGAGAGGGCACAGATACGCAGTATTTT. Based on the CDR3 plus reference TRBV5-1 and TRBJ2-3, the full variable domain is KAGVTQTPRYLIKTRGQQVTLSCSPISGHRSVSWYQQTPGQGLQFLFEYFSETQRNKGNFPGRFSGRQFSNSRSEMNVSTLELGDSALYLCASSPQGGGEGTDTQYFGPGTRLTVL.

Only a few counts were recorded for this clone. Other nucleotide sequences in the sample specify the same CDR3. The V call is TRBV27, the J call TRBJ2-7; TRBD1 agrees at 12 bases. The CDR3 totals 15 residues. Germline V lookup: CDR1 MNHEY, CDR2 SMNVEV (reference sequence). Germline trimming cut 0 bases from V and 4 bases from J; bases unmatched to any gene: 1. The CDR3 sequence: CASSLSGQGAYEQYF. The DNA for the CDR3 is TGTGCCAGCAGTTTATCGGGACAGGGGGCTTACGAGCAGTACTTC.

This rearrangement joins TRBV28 to TRBJ1-4; 12 bases align to TRBD1. V lost 6 bases to trimming and J lost 8 bases; unmatched junction nucleotides: 13. Germline lookup yields CDR1 MDHEN and CDR2 SYDVKM. The CDR3 is 17 amino acids. The CDR3 DNA reads as TGTGCCAGCAGCCTCCGGGACAGGGGGCGCTTGGAGGAAAAACTGTTTTTT. Translated: CASSLRDRGRLEEKLFF.

The V and J genes are TRBV7-8 and TRBJ2-3; TRBD2 agrees at 8 bases. The V segment lost 3 bases and the J segment 5 bases; nucleotides outside the gene matches: 7. The CDR3 runs 15 residues. Germline CDR1 SGHVS, CDR2 FQNEAQ. CDR3 sequence (DNA): TGTGCCAGCAGCTTCGGAGCGGGAGAATTAGATACGCAGTATTTT. Its translation is CASSFGAGELDTQYF.

The V gene is TRBV6-1, the J gene TRBJ1-2, with D tentatively TRBD1 (6 bases). This CDR3 comprises 18 residues. V dropped 0 bases and J dropped 8 bases, with 25 bases sitting between them. The germline V gene has CDR1 MNHNS and CDR2 SASEGT. The DNA for the CDR3 is TGTGCCAGCAGTGAAGCCCCCCTTTTGGCAGGGGAAACTTACGGCTACACCTTC. Translated, it gives CASSEAPLLAGETYGYTF.

The chain combines TRBV4-1 with TRBJ2-7; weak D call: TRBD2 (7 bases). The V and J ends lost 8 bases and 7 bases respectively, with 12 bases between them. The germline V gene encodes CDR1 MGHRA and CDR2 YSYEKL. CDR3 length: 11 residues. CDR3 sequence (DNA): TGCGCCAGCGCAAAGGGGGGGGAGCAGTACTTC. Protein: CASAKGGEQYF.

The chain combines TRBV13 with TRBJ1-1; D unresolved. The V gene lost 5 bases and the J gene lost 3 bases, with 22 bases spanning the gap. The CDR3 is 17 amino acids. Germline V gene sequence: CDR1 PRHDT, CDR2 FYEKMQ (reference sequence). The CDR3 loop reads CASSARRERVWDTEAFF. For the CDR3, the DNA is TGTGCCAGCAGCGCCCGCCGGGAGAGGGTCTGGGACACTGAAGCTTTCTTT.

This clone was detected a few times. This sequence joins TRBV7-9 and TRBJ2-3, with D uncertain. This CDR3 spans 13 amino acids. Germline CDR1 is SEHNR and CDR2 is FQNEAQ (reference sequence). V dropped 5 bases and J dropped 7 bases, with 13 bases sitting between them. CDR3 nucleotides: TGTGCCAGCAGCACCCCGAGGACCAATACGCAGTATTTT. Protein sequence: CASSTPRTNTQYF.

The rearrangement uses TRBV27 and TRBJ1-5; D remains ambiguous. Between the trimmed V and J ends, which lost 4 bases and 6 bases, there was a span of 13 bases. The CDR3 covers 14 residues. Germline CDR1 and CDR2: MNHEY and SMNVEV (reference sequence). CDR3 bases: TGTGCCAGCAGTTCTTTGGGTTTGGGTCAGCCCCAGCATTTT. It translates to CASSSLGLGQPQHF.

The chain has TRBV13 and TRBJ1-5; D not certain. Germline CDR1 PRHDT, CDR2 FYEKMQ (reference sequence). The V and J ends lost 0 bases and 0 bases respectively, with 12 bases between them. CDR3 length: 17 residues. Here the CDR3 DNA reads TGTGCCAGCAGCTTAGGCGCTTTCGGAGGTAGCAATCAGCCCCAGCATTTT. Protein: CASSLGAFGGSNQPQHF.

The CDR3 loop is CASSEIGDGYGYTF. Here the CDR3 DNA reads TGTGCCAGCAGTGAAATAGGGGACGGCTATGGCTACACCTTC. The gene calls are TRBV6-1 and TRBJ1-2, with a tentative D call TRBD1 (5 bases). The CDR3 runs to 14 residues. CDR1 and CDR2 (germline): MNHNS, SASEGT. V was pared by 2 bases and J by 4 bases, with 11 bases between.

The chain carries TRBV13 and TRBJ2-7; possible D gene TRBD1, 6 bases. V shed 6 bases and J shed 0 bases, with 9 bases lying between them. Germline V CDR1 and CDR2: PRHDT, FYEKMQ (reference sequence). This CDR3 region has 13 residues. As DNA, the CDR3 is TGTGCCAGCAGGGACAGCAACTCCTACGAGCAGTACTTC. This sequence encodes CASRDSNSYEQYF.

The chain employs TRBV6-1 and TRBJ1-5, with 10 bases matching TRBD1. Losses at the gene ends were 8 bases for V and 3 bases for J; bases not matched to a gene: 7. In germline, CDR1 is MNHNS, CDR2 SASEGT. This CDR3 is built from 15 residues. CDR3 sequence (DNA): TGTGCCAGCGGGGAAGGACAGGGGGACAATCAGCCCCAGCATTTT. Its translation: CASGEGQGDNQPQHF.

The chain is built from TRBV7-9 and TRBJ2-7, with 8 nucleotides matching TRBD2. CDR1 is SEHNR and CDR2 is FQNEAQ in the germline V gene (reference sequence). The CDR3 sequence is 16 residues long. J was trimmed by 3 bases and V by 5 bases; bases with no gene match: 12. DNA of the CDR3: TGTGCCAGCAGCCCCCAGGATAGCGGGACCTACTACGAGCAGTACTTC. Its translation: CASSPQDSGTYYEQYF.

V usage is TRBV29-1 and J usage is TRBJ2-4; 7 bases align to TRBD1. Germline CDR1 SQVTM, CDR2 ANQGSEA. Trimming at V came to 0 bases and at J to 5 bases, leaving 7 bases not matched to a gene. CDR3 length: 15 residues. The DNA of the CDR3 is TGCAGCGTTGAAGAGGGGTTAGACAGGGAAAACATTCAGTACTTC. Protein: CSVEEGLDRENIQYF.

The V gene is TRBV5-1, the J gene TRBJ2-1, with TRBD2 matching over 11 bases. With 4 bases clipped from V and 4 bases from J, the junction kept 4 bases outside the gene matches. The CDR3 is made up of 15 amino acids. The germline V gene has CDR1 SGHRS and CDR2 YFSETQ. DNA of the CDR3: TGCGCCAGCAGCGCCGGGACTAGCGGATACAATGAGCAGTTCTTC. Its translation: CASSAGTSGYNEQFF.

The rearrangement links TRBV10-2 to TRBJ2-1, with TRBD2 identical over 7 bases. Per germline, CDR1 WSHSY and CDR2 SAAADI. This CDR3 is 14 amino acids long. V lost 4 bases to trimming and J lost 5 bases; unmatched junction nucleotides: 5. This chain's CDR3 is CASSVSSGNNEQFF. The CDR3 bases are TGCGCCAGCAGTGTATCTAGCGGTAACAATGAGCAGTTCTTC.

This clone came up once. This chain uses TRBV7-8 with TRBJ1-1; no reliable D call. Trimming took 1 base from V and 2 from J, leaving 11 bases between them. The germline gives CDR1 SGHVS, CDR2 FQNEAQ. CDR3 length: 15 amino acids. For the CDR3, the DNA is TGTGCCAGCAGCTTAGTAGGGATCGTTAACACTGAAGCTTTCTTT. Its protein is CASSLVGIVNTEAFF.

The rearrangement links TRBV27 to TRBJ1-1, with a weak D call TRBD1 (5 bases). Germline values: CDR1 MNHEY, CDR2 SMNVEV (reference sequence). The CDR3 contains 13 residues. Trimming pared 8 bases from V and 0 bases from J, leaving 10 bases between. CDR3 in amino acids: CASRTGVNTEAFF. CDR3 nucleotides: TGTGCCAGCCGTACAGGTGTGAACACTGAAGCTTTCTTT.

This chain joins TRBV7-9 and TRBJ2-7; D is ambiguous. V was clipped by 6 bases and J by 4 bases, with 10 bases between them. The CDR3 totals 12 residues. Germline V gene data show CDR1 as SEHNR and CDR2 as FQNEAQ (reference sequence). The CDR3 sequence: CASRNFEYEQYF. For the CDR3, the DNA is TGTGCCAGCAGAAACTTCGAGTACGAGCAGTACTTC.